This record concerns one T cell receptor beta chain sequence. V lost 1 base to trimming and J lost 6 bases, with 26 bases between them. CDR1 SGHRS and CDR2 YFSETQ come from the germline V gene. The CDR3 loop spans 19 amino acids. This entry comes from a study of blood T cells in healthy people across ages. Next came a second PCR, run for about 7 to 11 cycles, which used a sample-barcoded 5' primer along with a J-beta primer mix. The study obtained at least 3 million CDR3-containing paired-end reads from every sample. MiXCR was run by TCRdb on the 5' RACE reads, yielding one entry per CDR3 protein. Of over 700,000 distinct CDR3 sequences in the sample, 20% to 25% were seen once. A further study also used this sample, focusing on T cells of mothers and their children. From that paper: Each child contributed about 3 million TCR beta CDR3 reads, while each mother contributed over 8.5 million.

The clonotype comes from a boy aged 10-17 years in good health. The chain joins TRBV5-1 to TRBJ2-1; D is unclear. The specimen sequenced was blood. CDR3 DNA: TGCGCCAGCAGCTTGTCCTCTGCCTTCCCGCTTCTCTGGGGCAATGAGCAGTTCTTC. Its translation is CASSLSSAFPLLWGNEQFF.